This T cell receptor beta chain is from a study of cytomegalovirus exposure and HLA in healthy donors. The study's findings and limits: According to the study, 160 or so TCR beta chains were cytomegalovirus-associated.

The V and J ends lost 4 bases and 0 bases, in that order; junction bases with no gene match: 4. This CDR3 is built from 15 residues. Per the germline V gene, CDR1 is SGHAT and CDR2 is FQNNGV. Note on this clone: Its target is unknown.

Clones were sequenced by immunoSEQ multiplex PCR, and TCRdb holds only the in-frame ones, with some missing. Among about 130,000 clones listed, 70% to 85% were seen once. This clonotype originated in a man aged 25-40 years in good health and CMV-seropositive. The material sequenced was PBMCs. The gene calls are TRBV11-2 and TRBJ2-7, with 9 bases that match TRBD2. CDR3 nucleotides: TGTGCCAGCAGCTATTTTAGCGGGAGCTCCTACGAGCAGTACTTC. This gives the protein CASSYFSGSSYEQYF.